Listed below are T cell receptor beta chains from one sample, sequenced in a study of T cells after yellow fever vaccination. Via MiXCR, TCRdb re-called the 5' RACE reads, giving one row per CDR3 protein. In the table there are a few hundred thousand distinct CDR3 sequences, 7% to 9% of which are singletons. The sample here was PBMCs, taken about 41 days after the first yellow fever vaccination. The receptors come from a man in his late teens or twenties who received the YFV17D yellow fever vaccine. CDR3s include the opening cysteine and the closing phenylalanine or tryptophan. Fields, in order: clone size, D gene, J gene, V gene, CDR3 DNA, CDR3 protein. A D gene is named only where the DNA matches it firmly. Clone size is shown for a subset of rows, as once, few, many or a class of expanded clone.

abundance: NA; d_gene: NA; j_gene: TRBJ2-7; v_gene: TRBV5-1; CDR3nt: TGCGCCAGCAGCTTGGTAACAGGGCCCTACGAGCAGTACTTC; CDR3aa: CASSLVTGPYEQYF
abundance: few; d_gene: NA; j_gene: TRBJ2-5; v_gene: TRBV24-1; CDR3nt: TGTGCCACCAGTGACCCCGCAGAGACCCAGTACTTC; CDR3aa: CATSDPAETQYF
abundance: NA; d_gene: NA; j_gene: TRBJ2-1; v_gene: TRBV12-3/TRBV12-4; CDR3nt: TGTGCCAGCAGTTTGGTTTTGGAGCAGTTCTTC; CDR3aa: CASSLVLEQFF
abundance: few; d_gene: TRBD1; j_gene: TRBJ1-4; v_gene: TRBV10-3; CDR3nt: TGTGCCATCAGGGGGACAGCCGTTAATGAAAAACTGTTTTTT; CDR3aa: CAIRGTAVNEKLFF
abundance: many; d_gene: NA; j_gene: TRBJ2-7; v_gene: TRBV18; CDR3nt: TGTGCCAGCTCACCTGACGGGGGCTCCGAGCAGTACTTC; CDR3aa: CASSPDGGSEQYF
abundance: many; d_gene: NA; j_gene: TRBJ2-1; v_gene: TRBV12-3/TRBV12-4; CDR3nt: TGTGCCAGCAGTTTAGCGGAGGGGGGTCGCGCCTACAATGAGCAGTTCTTC; CDR3aa: CASSLAEGGRAYNEQFF
abundance: many; d_gene: NA; j_gene: TRBJ1-2; v_gene: TRBV6-2/TRBV6-3; CDR3nt: TGTGCCAGCAGTTACTCGGCAGCCTATGGCTACACCTTC; CDR3aa: CASSYSAAYGYTF
abundance: few; d_gene: TRBD1; j_gene: TRBJ1-4; v_gene: TRBV4-1; CDR3nt: TGCGCCAGCAGCCAAGAGACCCCAGGGGGAAAACTGTTTTTT; CDR3aa: CASSQETPGGKLFF
abundance: NA; d_gene: NA; j_gene: TRBJ1-5; v_gene: TRBV30; CDR3nt: TGTGCCTGGAGTGTAGACCGCGGGGGTCGAAGCAATCAGCCCCAGCATTTT; CDR3aa: CAWSVDRGGRSNQPQHF
abundance: NA; d_gene: TRBD1; j_gene: TRBJ2-5; v_gene: TRBV4-3; CDR3nt: TGCGCCAGCAGCCAGGAGATACAGGGGGGCCAGTACTTC; CDR3aa: CASSQEIQGGQYF
abundance: few; d_gene: NA; j_gene: TRBJ1-2; v_gene: TRBV5-4; CDR3nt: TGTGCCAGCAGCTCAGGGATTCTTGGGTATGGCTACACCTTC; CDR3aa: CASSSGILGYGYTF
abundance: few; d_gene: NA; j_gene: TRBJ2-2; v_gene: TRBV12-3/TRBV12-4; CDR3nt: TGTGCCAGCAGTTTAGTCGGAATACGGGGATCGAACACCGGGGAGCTGTTTTTT; CDR3aa: CASSLVGIRGSNTGELFF
abundance: few; d_gene: TRBD1; j_gene: TRBJ1-1; v_gene: TRBV5-1; CDR3nt: TGCGCCAGCAGCATCAGACAGGGCGACTGGACTGAAGCTTTCTTT; CDR3aa: CASSIRQGDWTEAFF
abundance: NA; d_gene: NA; j_gene: TRBJ2-6; v_gene: TRBV9; CDR3nt: TGTGCCAGCAGCGTATTGGGGTCTGGGGCCAACGTCCTGACTTTC; CDR3aa: CASSVLGSGANVLTF
abundance: few; d_gene: NA; j_gene: TRBJ2-5; v_gene: TRBV5-5; CDR3nt: TGTGCCAGCAGCTTGTCGACTTCCGGGGGCCAGTACTTC; CDR3aa: CASSLSTSGGQYF
abundance: few; d_gene: NA; j_gene: TRBJ2-1; v_gene: TRBV7-6; CDR3nt: TGTGCCAGCAGAAGTACAGGGATCTACAATGAGCAGTTCTTC; CDR3aa: CASRSTGIYNEQFF
abundance: NA; d_gene: NA; j_gene: TRBJ1-1; v_gene: TRBV11-1; CDR3nt: TGTGCCAGCAGTCAACCCCTTGGCGCCTTCAATATAAGGACTGAAGCTTTCTTT; CDR3aa: CASSQPLGAFNIRTEAFF